A single TCR beta chain is shown here with its context. Markers CD45RO/CCR7/CD25/CD127/CD95/CD27 served to sort CD4+ naive, central memory, regulatory and stem cell-like memory cells. This entry is derived from a study of beta chain features in type 1 diabetes. The germline V and J ends were trimmed by 3 bases and 0 bases, with 9 bases remaining between them. The length of the CDR3 is 15 residues. Germline V gives CDR1 LNHNV, CDR2 YYDKDF (reference sequence). Every bit of the isolated RNA underwent reverse transcription, so sequencing read expressed TCRB transcripts. The data were produced by immunoSEQ multiplex PCR, yet TCRdb's version contains in-frame clones alone and is incomplete. Of 250,000 to 300,000 clones in the sample, 7.5% to 9.5% were seen once.

This clonotype was sampled from a woman between 18 and 30 years old in good health. The source material was central memory CD4+ T cells from blood. The V gene is TRBV15, the J gene TRBJ2-1, with D hard to call. As DNA, the CDR3 is TGTGCCACCAGCAGCGGGTCAAGCTCCTACAATGAGCAGTTCTTC. Translating gives CATSSGSSSYNEQFF.